The rows below give T cell receptor beta chains drawn from one sample of a study of naive and memory T cell subsets. TCRdb reprocessed the 5' RACE reads with MiXCR, giving one entry per CDR3 protein. Of around 56,000 distinct CDR3 sequences listed, under 10% are singletons. The receptors here all came from a female donor in good health. The CDR3 runs from the conserved cysteine through the conserved F or W. D genes are given only for firm matches. Clone sizes are given selectively: once, few, many, or a class where the clone is expanded.

CDR3aa: CASSYGQRKTQYF; CDR3nt: TGTGCCAGCAGTTATGGGCAACGGAAGACCCAGTACTTC; abundance: few; v_gene: TRBV6-5; d_gene: -; j_gene: TRBJ2-5
CDR3aa: CASREIQGAWRAFF; CDR3nt: TGTGCCAGCAGGGAGATACAGGGGGCGTGGAGAGCTTTCTTT; abundance: many; v_gene: TRBV6-5; d_gene: TRBD1; j_gene: TRBJ1-1
CDR3aa: CAIRGTGGNSPLHF; CDR3nt: TGTGCCATCAGGGGGACAGGAGGGAATTCACCCCTCCACTTT; abundance: many; v_gene: TRBV10-3; d_gene: TRBD1; j_gene: TRBJ1-6
CDR3aa: CASSVQDGHNQPQHF; CDR3nt: TGTGCCAGCAGCGTCCAGGACGGCCACAATCAGCCCCAGCATTTT; abundance: many; v_gene: TRBV4-2; d_gene: -; j_gene: TRBJ1-5
CDR3aa: CASSLGGSYEQYF; CDR3nt: TGTGCCAGCAGTTTGGGCGGGTCCTACGAGCAGTACTTC; abundance: many; v_gene: TRBV28; d_gene: -; j_gene: TRBJ2-7
CDR3aa: CSATLRGRSVHEQFF; CDR3nt: TGCAGTGCAACCCTCCGCGGGCGAAGTGTGCATGAGCAGTTCTTC; abundance: -; v_gene: TRBV20-1; d_gene: -; j_gene: TRBJ2-1
CDR3aa: CASSPGLAEETQYF; CDR3nt: TGTGCCAGCAGCCCGGGTCTAGCGGAAGAGACCCAGTACTTC; abundance: -; v_gene: TRBV7-9; d_gene: TRBD2; j_gene: TRBJ2-5
CDR3aa: CASRSGQVYLQYF; CDR3nt: TGTGCCAGCAGATCGGGACAGGTCTATCTGCAGTACTTC; abundance: many; v_gene: TRBV6-6; d_gene: TRBD1; j_gene: TRBJ2-7
CDR3aa: CASRRTSGGYNEQFF; CDR3nt: TGTGCCAGCAGGCGCACTAGCGGGGGATACAATGAGCAGTTCTTC; abundance: -; v_gene: TRBV6-2/TRBV6-3; d_gene: TRBD2; j_gene: TRBJ2-1
CDR3aa: CASSPPSRGPYNEQFF; CDR3nt: TGTGCCAGCAGCCCCCCAAGTCGGGGGCCTTACAATGAGCAGTTCTTC; abundance: few; v_gene: TRBV12-3/TRBV12-4; d_gene: -; j_gene: TRBJ2-1
CDR3aa: CASTSTASNYGYTF; CDR3nt: TGTGCCAGCACGTCTACGGCGAGTAACTATGGCTACACCTTC; abundance: many; v_gene: TRBV12-3/TRBV12-4; d_gene: -; j_gene: TRBJ1-2
CDR3aa: CASSDSGKMNTEAFF; CDR3nt: TGTGCCAGCAGTGACTCAGGGAAAATGAACACTGAAGCTTTCTTT; abundance: few; v_gene: TRBV6-2/TRBV6-3; d_gene: -; j_gene: TRBJ1-1
CDR3aa: CSVIMGLQDEQYF; CDR3nt: TGCAGCGTTATAATGGGCCTGCAAGACGAGCAGTACTTC; abundance: many; v_gene: TRBV29-1; d_gene: -; j_gene: TRBJ2-7
CDR3aa: CASSWGGRSNSPLHF; CDR3nt: TGTGCCAGCAGCTGGGGGGGGCGGAGTAATTCACCCCTCCACTTT; abundance: many; v_gene: TRBV7-2; d_gene: -; j_gene: TRBJ1-6
CDR3aa: CASSTGNTIYF; CDR3nt: TGTGCCAGCAGTACCGGAAACACCATATATTTT; abundance: few; v_gene: TRBV12-3/TRBV12-4; d_gene: -; j_gene: TRBJ1-3
CDR3aa: CAWSAGQYNEQFF; CDR3nt: TGTGCCTGGAGTGCGGGACAGTACAATGAGCAGTTCTTC; abundance: -; v_gene: TRBV30; d_gene: TRBD1; j_gene: TRBJ2-1
CDR3aa: CASSQDQRVAKNIQYF; CDR3nt: TGTGCCAGCAGCCAAGATCAAAGGGTGGCCAAAAACATTCAGTACTTC; abundance: -; v_gene: TRBV14; d_gene: -; j_gene: TRBJ2-4
CDR3aa: CASSLGQTHEQFF; CDR3nt: TGTGCCAGCAGCCTAGGACAGACACATGAGCAGTTCTTC; abundance: -; v_gene: TRBV2; d_gene: -; j_gene: TRBJ2-1
CDR3aa: CASSPPGTDKETQYF; CDR3nt: TGTGCCAGCAGCCCGCCCGGGACAGATAAAGAGACCCAGTACTTC; abundance: many; v_gene: TRBV5-4; d_gene: TRBD1; j_gene: TRBJ2-5
CDR3aa: CASSYRGAEAFF; CDR3nt: TGTGCCAGCAGCTACAGGGGAGCTGAAGCTTTCTTT; abundance: many; v_gene: TRBV5-5; d_gene: TRBD1; j_gene: TRBJ1-1
CDR3aa: CASSLAEPGRPHTEAFF; CDR3nt: TGCGCCAGCAGCTTGGCCGAGCCGGGCCGCCCCCACACTGAAGCTTTCTTT; abundance: many; v_gene: TRBV5-1; d_gene: -; j_gene: TRBJ1-1
CDR3aa: CASSQAAHLDTDTQYF; CDR3nt: TGCGCCAGCAGCCAAGCCGCTCACTTAGACACAGATACGCAGTATTTT; abundance: -; v_gene: TRBV4-3; d_gene: -; j_gene: TRBJ2-3
CDR3aa: CASSTRQGDGSEAFF; CDR3nt: TGTGCCAGCAGTACCAGACAGGGGGACGGGAGTGAAGCTTTCTTT; abundance: -; v_gene: TRBV27; d_gene: TRBD1; j_gene: TRBJ1-1
CDR3aa: CSARKGQFNQPQHF; CDR3nt: TGCAGTGCTAGAAAGGGACAGTTCAATCAGCCCCAGCATTTT; abundance: many; v_gene: TRBV20-1; d_gene: TRBD1; j_gene: TRBJ1-5
CDR3aa: CSAPGQGYDEQFF; CDR3nt: TGCAGTGCTCCGGGACAGGGGTATGATGAGCAGTTCTTC; abundance: few; v_gene: TRBV20-1; d_gene: TRBD1; j_gene: TRBJ2-1
CDR3aa: CSVGTSGGLGLNEQFF; CDR3nt: TGCAGCGTCGGGACTAGCGGGGGGCTCGGTCTCAATGAGCAGTTCTTC; abundance: few; v_gene: TRBV29-1; d_gene: TRBD2; j_gene: TRBJ2-1
CDR3aa: CASSPLGADTDTQYF; CDR3nt: TGTGCCAGCTCACCACTTGGGGCGGACACAGATACGCAGTATTTT; abundance: few; v_gene: TRBV18; d_gene: -; j_gene: TRBJ2-3
CDR3aa: CASSFRDRGRYEQYF; CDR3nt: TGTGCCAGCAGTTTCCGAGACAGGGGTAGGTACGAGCAGTACTTC; abundance: once; v_gene: TRBV12-3/TRBV12-4; d_gene: TRBD1; j_gene: TRBJ2-7
CDR3aa: CASTFGTGEAFF; CDR3nt: TGTGCCAGCACCTTCGGGACAGGTGAAGCTTTCTTT; abundance: many; v_gene: TRBV12-3/TRBV12-4; d_gene: TRBD1; j_gene: TRBJ1-1
CDR3aa: CASDENTEAFF; CDR3nt: TGTGCCAGTGACGAGAACACTGAAGCTTTCTTT; abundance: many; v_gene: TRBV2; d_gene: -; j_gene: TRBJ1-1
CDR3aa: CASSAPTGVYGYTF; CDR3nt: TGTGCCAGCAGTGCCCCGACAGGGGTGTATGGCTACACCTTC; abundance: few; v_gene: TRBV28; d_gene: TRBD1; j_gene: TRBJ1-2
CDR3aa: CASIDQGKYEAFF; CDR3nt: TGTGCCAGCATCGATCAGGGGAAGTATGAAGCTTTCTTT; abundance: -; v_gene: TRBV6-2/TRBV6-3; d_gene: -; j_gene: TRBJ1-1
CDR3aa: CASSSPAGTGGAIYGYTF; CDR3nt: TGTGCCAGCAGTTCCCCCGCCGGGACAGGGGGCGCAATCTATGGCTACACCTTC; abundance: few; v_gene: TRBV28; d_gene: TRBD1; j_gene: TRBJ1-2
CDR3aa: CASSPPQTYEQYF; CDR3nt: TGTGCCAGCAGCCCCCCACAGACCTACGAGCAGTACTTC; abundance: many; v_gene: TRBV7-9; d_gene: -; j_gene: TRBJ2-7
CDR3aa: CASSPLTGRALNEKLFF; CDR3nt: TGTGCCAGCAGCCCGTTGACAGGGAGAGCTCTCAATGAAAAACTGTTTTTT; abundance: few; v_gene: TRBV11-2; d_gene: TRBD1; j_gene: TRBJ1-4
CDR3aa: CASSRLAGGLRDTQYF; CDR3nt: TGTGCCAGCAGCCGACTAGCGGGGGGGCTGAGAGATACGCAGTATTTT; abundance: many; v_gene: TRBV6-5; d_gene: TRBD2; j_gene: TRBJ2-3
CDR3aa: CASSQDLQGRPRDEQFF; CDR3nt: TGTGCCAGCAGCCAAGATCTCCAGGGCCGCCCAAGGGATGAGCAGTTCTTC; abundance: -; v_gene: TRBV4-2; d_gene: -; j_gene: TRBJ2-1
CDR3aa: CASSSQSRTGDTQYF; CDR3nt: TGTGCCAGCAGCTCCCAAAGTCGAACGGGAGATACGCAGTATTTT; abundance: -; v_gene: TRBV7-2; d_gene: -; j_gene: TRBJ2-3
CDR3aa: CASSLGRVGQPQHF; CDR3nt: TGTGCCAGCAGCTTAGGAAGGGTCGGGCAGCCCCAGCATTTT; abundance: many; v_gene: TRBV7-8; d_gene: -; j_gene: TRBJ1-5
CDR3aa: CASSLIPTGGSNQPQHF; CDR3nt: TGTGCCAGCAGTTTAATCCCGACAGGGGGGAGCAATCAGCCCCAGCATTTT; abundance: few; v_gene: TRBV6-1; d_gene: TRBD1; j_gene: TRBJ1-5
CDR3aa: CASSPLAGQPQHF; CDR3nt: TGTGCCAGCAGCCCCTTGGCGGGGCAGCCCCAGCATTTT; abundance: many; v_gene: TRBV7-2; d_gene: -; j_gene: TRBJ1-5
CDR3aa: CSARQQGAVGYTF; CDR3nt: TGCAGTGCTAGGCAACAGGGGGCTGTTGGCTACACCTTC; abundance: many; v_gene: TRBV20-1; d_gene: TRBD1; j_gene: TRBJ1-2
CDR3aa: CASSDSALPQHF; CDR3nt: TGTGCCAGCAGCGACAGCGCCCTGCCCCAGCATTTT; abundance: many; v_gene: TRBV6-2/TRBV6-3; d_gene: -; j_gene: TRBJ1-5
CDR3aa: CASSPGATSGNTIYF; CDR3nt: TGTGCCAGCAGTCCCGGGGCAACCTCTGGAAACACCATATATTTT; abundance: many; v_gene: TRBV12-3/TRBV12-4; d_gene: -; j_gene: TRBJ1-3
CDR3aa: CASSRGRTEAFF; CDR3nt: TGTGCCAGCAGCAGGGGGAGGACTGAAGCTTTCTTT; abundance: many; v_gene: TRBV11-2; d_gene: -; j_gene: TRBJ1-1
CDR3aa: CASSLTGTDHEAFF; CDR3nt: TGTGCCAGCAGCTTAACCGGGACCGATCATGAAGCTTTCTTT; abundance: many; v_gene: TRBV7-3; d_gene: -; j_gene: TRBJ1-1